The clone carrying this TCR beta chain was seen ten or more times. This sample was taken from a study of Graves' ophthalmopathy and Graves' hyperthyroidism. As the template, RNA transcripts were used to amplify TCR beta CDR3 regions. HTBI primers served in a first-round RT-PCR, which a second-round multiplex PCR followed. TCRdb fed the multiplex PCR reads into MiXCR, producing one record per CDR3 protein. The profile shows about 380,000 distinct CDR3 sequences, 15% to 17% of them singletons. The CDR3 spans 14 residues. The J segment lost 5 bases and the V segment lost 6 bases, leaving 4 bases of the junction unmatched.

The sequence was obtained from a woman in her late teens or twenties with stable Graves' hyperthyroidism. This rearrangement joins TRBV12-3 or TRBV12-4 to TRBJ1-5; 10 positions agree with TRBD1. The specimen sequenced was peripheral blood. CDR3 in DNA: TGTGCCAGCAGGACAGGGGGCTTAGATCAGCCCCAGCATTTT. Translation: CASRTGGLDQPQHF.